The clone carrying this T cell receptor beta chain was seen many times. Its antigen is undetermined. The data are from a study of prognosis after radiotherapy for stage I lung cancer. Across the study: Fourteen patients had newly diagnosed primary stage I lung tumors, and about five had oligometastatic NSCLC after surgical resection of the primary tumor. Receipt of concurrent therapy with stereotactic body radiotherapy occurred in no patient.

This CDR3 comprises 17 residues. V lost 7 bases to trimming and J lost 0 bases, with 16 bases between them. A volume of around 5.9 milliliters of peripheral blood was collected by draw at each of two time points. Whole-study findings and limits: Lower values of Shannon entropy after stereotactic body radiation therapy were seen in patients who developed distant metastases.

Amplicons of TCR beta CDR3 were generated from genomic DNA by two-round multiplex PCR. Each TRBV and TRBJ gene had its own primer in the first PCR round. MiXCR was run by TCRdb on the multiplex PCR reads, yielding one entry per CDR3 protein. The table has over 15,000 distinct CDR3 sequences, roughly 45% seen once. V is TRBV12-3 or TRBV12-4 and J is TRBJ1-6; tentative D call: TRBD1 (5 bases). The material was PBMCs, obtained before or after stereotactic body radiation therapy (not recorded which). The clonotype was recovered from a donor aged 50 or older with non-small cell lung cancer. CDR3 nucleotides: TGTGCCAGCATTTCCGGGACCGCCAGCTCCTATAATTCACCCCTCCACTTT. This codes for CASISGTASSYNSPLHF.